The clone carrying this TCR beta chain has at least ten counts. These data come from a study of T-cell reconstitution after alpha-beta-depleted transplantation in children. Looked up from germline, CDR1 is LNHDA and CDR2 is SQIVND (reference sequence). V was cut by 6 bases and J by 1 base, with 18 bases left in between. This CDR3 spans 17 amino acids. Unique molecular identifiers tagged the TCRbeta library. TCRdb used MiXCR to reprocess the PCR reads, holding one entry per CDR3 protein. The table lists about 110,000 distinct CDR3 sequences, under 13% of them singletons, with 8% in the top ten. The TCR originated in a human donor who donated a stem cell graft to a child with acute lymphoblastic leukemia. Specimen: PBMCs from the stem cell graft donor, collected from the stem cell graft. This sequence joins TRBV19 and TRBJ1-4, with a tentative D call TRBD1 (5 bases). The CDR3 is CASRSGGMGETNEKLFF. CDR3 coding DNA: TGTGCCAGTAGATCCGGAGGTATGGGGGAAACTAATGAAAAACTGTTTTTT.